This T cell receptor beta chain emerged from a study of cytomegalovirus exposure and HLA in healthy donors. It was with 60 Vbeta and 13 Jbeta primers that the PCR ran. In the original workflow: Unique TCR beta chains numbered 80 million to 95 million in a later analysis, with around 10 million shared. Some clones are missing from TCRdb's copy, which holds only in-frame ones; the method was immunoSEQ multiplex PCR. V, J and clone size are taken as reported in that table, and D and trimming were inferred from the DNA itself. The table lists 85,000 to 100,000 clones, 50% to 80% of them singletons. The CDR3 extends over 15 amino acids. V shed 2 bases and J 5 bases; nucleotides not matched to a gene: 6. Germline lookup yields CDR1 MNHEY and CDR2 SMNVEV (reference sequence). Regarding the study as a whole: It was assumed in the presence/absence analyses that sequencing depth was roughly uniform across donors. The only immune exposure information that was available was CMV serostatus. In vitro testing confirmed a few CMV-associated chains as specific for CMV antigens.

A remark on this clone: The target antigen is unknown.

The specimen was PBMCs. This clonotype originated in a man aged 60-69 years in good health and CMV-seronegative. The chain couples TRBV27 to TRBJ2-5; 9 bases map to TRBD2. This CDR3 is CASSLQAGGQETQYF. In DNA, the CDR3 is TGTGCCAGCAGTTTACAAGCGGGGGGCCAGGAGACCCAGTACTTC.